This is a list of T cell receptor beta chains from one sample in a study of blood T cell repertoires in COVID-19. Produced via immunoSEQ multiplex PCR; TCRdb's table is partial and in-frame only. Here the sample spans over 200,000 clones, around 80% being singletons. The sample comprised peripheral blood. These receptors came from a man older than 75 with acute or convalescent COVID-19. Both conserved end residues are part of each CDR3. D genes are given only for firm matches. Expanded clones get a size class; other rows say once, few or many, or leave the size out.

cdr3_nt cdr3_aa v_call clone_size cdr3_length j_call d_call
TGTGCCAGCAGTTCGCACAGGGTTTATTCACCCCTCCACTTT CASSSHRVYSPLHF TRBV28 NA 14 TRBJ1-6 NA
TGCGCCAGCAGCTTGTGGTTTCGCGGGACAGGGAAAGAGACCCAGTACTTC CASSLWFRGTGKETQYF TRBV5-1 NA 17 TRBJ2-5 TRBD1
TGTGCCACCGGACTAGCCGGAGAGACCCAGTACTTC CATGLAGETQYF TRBV10-3 NA 12 TRBJ2-5 TRBD2
TGTGCCAGCAGCTTGATAAAGCGGGGCCAAGAGACCCAGTACTTC CASSLIKRGQETQYF TRBV7-9 NA 15 TRBJ2-5 TRBD2
TGTGCCAGCAGCCAAAAATCATTAGCGGGGGGGGTCTTGGATACGCAGTATTTT CASSQKSLAGGVLDTQYF TRBV3-1/TRBV3-2 NA 18 TRBJ2-3 TRBD2
TGTGCCAGTAGTTCCAGGGGGTGGAACACTGAAGCTTTCTTT CASSSRGWNTEAFF TRBV19 NA 14 TRBJ1-1 TRBD1
TGTGCCAGCAGCTTAACCAGCTATAATTCACCCCTCCACTTT CASSLTSYNSPLHF TRBV7-9 NA 14 TRBJ1-6 NA
TGTGCCAGCTCACCCCGGGGGGGCACCGGGGAGCTGTTTTTT CASSPRGGTGELFF TRBV18 NA 14 TRBJ2-2 TRBD2
TGTGCCAGCTTTACTAGCTCCTACAATGAGCAGTTCTTC CASFTSSYNEQFF TRBV28 few 13 TRBJ2-1 NA
TGTGCCAGCAGCGGCAATCGAAACACAAATGGCTACACCTTC CASSGNRNTNGYTF TRBV5-6 NA 14 TRBJ1-2 NA
TGTGCCAGCAGTTACAGGGAGGAGCAGTACTTC CASSYREEQYF TRBV12-3/TRBV12-4 NA 11 TRBJ2-7 NA
TGTGCCAGCAGCTTCGGGACAGGGGTAGCTGGGGCCAACGTCCTGACTTTC CASSFGTGVAGANVLTF TRBV5-6 NA 17 TRBJ2-6 TRBD1
TGTGCCTGGGACAGGGGGTATACCTACGAGCAGTACTTC CAWDRGYTYEQYF TRBV30 NA 13 TRBJ2-7 TRBD1
TGTGCCAGCAGACCTTTAGCTAGCGGGGCTGGCGGGGATGAGCAGTTCTTC CASRPLASGAGGDEQFF TRBV2 NA 17 TRBJ2-1 TRBD2
TGCGCCAGCAGCTTGTCGGCAGGGAATTATAATTCACCCCTCCACTTT CASSLSAGNYNSPLHF TRBV5-1 NA 16 TRBJ1-6 NA
TGTGCCACCAGTGAGCGTGTGGGAGCGCCGAATGGCAATGAGCAGTTCTTC CATSERVGAPNGNEQFF TRBV24-1 NA 17 TRBJ2-1 NA
TGTGCCAGCAGCGTTGGGCCACAGGTATCTAATGAAAAACTGTTTTTT CASSVGPQVSNEKLFF TRBV9 NA 16 TRBJ1-4 NA
TGTGCCAGCAGCTCCAGGACTAGCGGGATCCGCCCGGATACGCAGTATTTT CASSSRTSGIRPDTQYF TRBV5-8 NA 17 TRBJ2-3 TRBD2
TGTGCCAGCTCACCGGCTGGGACAGGGTATGGTTACGAGCAGTACTTC CASSPAGTGYGYEQYF TRBV18 NA 16 TRBJ2-7 TRBD1
TGTGCCAGCAGTTTCGGCGGCCTCTACTCCTACGAGCAGTACTTC CASSFGGLYSYEQYF TRBV28 NA 15 TRBJ2-7 NA
TGTGCCAGCTCACCCACAGGCGGCTCTGGAAACACCATATATTTT CASSPTGGSGNTIYF TRBV18 NA 15 TRBJ1-3 NA
TGTGCCAGCGAGTGGGGCGGAACAGATACGCAGTATTTT CASEWGGTDTQYF TRBV28 NA 13 TRBJ2-3 NA
TGTGCCAGTAGTATAAGAAGCGGGGATAGCACCGGGGAGCTGTTTTTT CASSIRSGDSTGELFF TRBV19 NA 16 TRBJ2-2 TRBD2
TGTGCCAGCAGTTTGCGGTCGAATCAGCCCCAGCATTTT CASSLRSNQPQHF TRBV27 NA 13 TRBJ1-5 NA
TGTGCCAGCAGCGCACCAGCGGGAGGCAACAATGAGCAGTTCTTC CASSAPAGGNNEQFF TRBV9 NA 15 TRBJ2-1 TRBD2
TGTGCCAGCAGGCCTCCTCCGGGACAGGGGACCTATAATTCACCCCTCCACTTT CASRPPPGQGTYNSPLHF TRBV28 NA 18 TRBJ1-6 TRBD1
TGCGCCAGCAGCTTGCTCGAGGGTGGGACAGGCACAGATACGCAGTATTTT CASSLLEGGTGTDTQYF TRBV5-1 NA 17 TRBJ2-3 TRBD1
TGTGCCAGCAGTTTCCCCAGCCCGGGTGAGCAGTACTTC CASSFPSPGEQYF TRBV12-3/TRBV12-4 NA 13 TRBJ2-7 NA
TGTGCCAGCAGTCCACCGGGGTTGAGGAAAAACATTCAGTACTTC CASSPPGLRKNIQYF TRBV6-5 NA 15 TRBJ2-4 NA
TGTGCCAGTAGTATAGATGCCGGACTTCCCTACAATGAGCAGTTCTTC CASSIDAGLPYNEQFF TRBV19 NA 16 TRBJ2-1 NA
TGTGCCAGCAGCTTGCTGACAGGGCCTAACTATGGCTACACCTTC CASSLLTGPNYGYTF TRBV5-5 NA 15 TRBJ1-2 TRBD1
TGTGCCAGCAGCGCTCACCAAGGGGTCAACACTGAAGCTTTCTTT CASSAHQGVNTEAFF TRBV5-5 NA 15 TRBJ1-1 NA
TGTGCCAGCAGCCAAAGGGGGGGGTACAATGAGCAGTTCTTC CASSQRGGYNEQFF TRBV3-1/TRBV3-2 once 14 TRBJ2-1 NA
TGCGCCAGCAGCCAAGGTCCCCGGGGAGGCCGATCCTACGAGCAGTACTTC CASSQGPRGGRSYEQYF TRBV4-1 NA 17 TRBJ2-7 NA
TGTGCCAGCAGTCCGGGACAACTACGAAGCACAGATACGCAGTATTTT CASSPGQLRSTDTQYF TRBV27 NA 16 TRBJ2-3 NA
TGTGCCAGCAGCTCGCGCCACACAGATACGCAGTATTTT CASSSRHTDTQYF TRBV7-3 once 13 TRBJ2-3 NA
TGTGCCAGCAGTTCTCAGGGTTACAATCAGCCCCAGCATTTT CASSSQGYNQPQHF TRBV28 NA 14 TRBJ1-5 NA
TGTGCCAGTAGTATTTCAGTCGGCAGGCTGAACACTGAAGCTTTCTTT CASSISVGRLNTEAFF TRBV19 NA 16 TRBJ1-1 NA
TGTGCCATCAGTGAACCGGCGGGGGGTCAGACCTACAATGAGCAGTTCTTC CAISEPAGGQTYNEQFF TRBV10-3 NA 17 TRBJ2-1 TRBD2
TGTGCCAGCGACTCTAGCGGGATGCACTACGAGCAGTACTTC CASDSSGMHYEQYF TRBV2 few 14 TRBJ2-7 TRBD2
TGTGCCAGCACCGGAGGCTATGGCTACACCTTC CASTGGYGYTF TRBV2 NA 11 TRBJ1-2 NA
TGTGCCAGTAGGGCCCAGTGGAATAGCGGGATGAGCACAGATACGCAGTATTTT CASRAQWNSGMSTDTQYF TRBV19 once 18 TRBJ2-3 TRBD2
TGCGCCAGCAGCCAAGTGGGAACTAGGAGGCGTGAGCAGTTCTTC CASSQVGTRRREQFF TRBV4-1 NA 15 TRBJ2-1 NA
TGTGCCAGCAGGCTCGGACAGTCCTACGAGCAGTACTTC CASRLGQSYEQYF TRBV6-5 NA 13 TRBJ2-7 NA
TGTGCCTGGAGTGTACGGTCGGGCACTGAAGCTTTCTTT CAWSVRSGTEAFF TRBV30 NA 13 TRBJ1-1 NA
TGCGCCAGCAGCTCCTTGGCGGGGGGCCCCGGGGCTGAGCAGTTCTTC CASSSLAGGPGAEQFF TRBV5-1 NA 16 TRBJ2-1 TRBD2
TGTGCTAGTGGTACGGGACAGGGGAACACTGAAGCTTTCTTT CASGTGQGNTEAFF TRBV12-5 once 14 TRBJ1-1 TRBD1
TGTGCCAGCAGCTTAGCTTCGAGGTCCACCGGGGAGCTGTTTTTT CASSLASRSTGELFF TRBV7-8 NA 15 TRBJ2-2 NA
TGTGCCAGCACGGGACAGACCTATGGCTACACCTTC CASTGQTYGYTF TRBV6-5 NA 12 TRBJ1-2 TRBD1
TGTGCCAGCAGGGAGGGGACAGCGGATTACACTGAAGCTTTCTTT CASREGTADYTEAFF TRBV6-5 NA 15 TRBJ1-1 TRBD1
TGTGCCAGCAGTTTATCCGGGAGGGACTATGGCTACACCTTC CASSLSGRDYGYTF TRBV28 NA 14 TRBJ1-2 NA
TGTGCCTGGAGTGACAGGGTCGGTGAAAAACTGTTTTTT CAWSDRVGEKLFF TRBV30 once 13 TRBJ1-4 NA
TGTGCCAGCAGCTTGGGCGGGAGCTCCTACAATGAGCAGTTCTTC CASSLGGSSYNEQFF TRBV5-5 NA 15 TRBJ2-1 TRBD2
TGCGCCAGCAGCATTGAGGGCTCCTACGAGCAGTACTTC CASSIEGSYEQYF TRBV5-1 few 13 TRBJ2-7 NA
TGTGCCAGCAAACGGGGACTAGCGGAGGGCGAGCAGTACTTC CASKRGLAEGEQYF TRBV2 NA 14 TRBJ2-7 TRBD2
TGTGCCATCAGTGCTTCCGGGAACGCGGGAGGGGGCACAGATACGCAGTATTTT CAISASGNAGGGTDTQYF TRBV10-3 NA 18 TRBJ2-3 TRBD2
TGTGCCAGTGGGGGACCCCAGGGGACAGATACGCAGTATTTT CASGGPQGTDTQYF TRBV2 NA 14 TRBJ2-3 NA
TGTGCCGGTAATTGGGGCAGGGAAGAGACCCAGTACTTC CAGNWGREETQYF TRBV2 NA 13 TRBJ2-5 NA
TGTGCCAGCAGTTTAAGGCGGAACAACCAGTTCTTC CASSLRRNNQFF TRBV28 NA 12 TRBJ2-1 NA
TGTGCCAGCAGGGGACAGATCGGGAGTGCGGAGACCCAGTACTTC CASRGQIGSAETQYF TRBV7-9 NA 15 TRBJ2-5 NA